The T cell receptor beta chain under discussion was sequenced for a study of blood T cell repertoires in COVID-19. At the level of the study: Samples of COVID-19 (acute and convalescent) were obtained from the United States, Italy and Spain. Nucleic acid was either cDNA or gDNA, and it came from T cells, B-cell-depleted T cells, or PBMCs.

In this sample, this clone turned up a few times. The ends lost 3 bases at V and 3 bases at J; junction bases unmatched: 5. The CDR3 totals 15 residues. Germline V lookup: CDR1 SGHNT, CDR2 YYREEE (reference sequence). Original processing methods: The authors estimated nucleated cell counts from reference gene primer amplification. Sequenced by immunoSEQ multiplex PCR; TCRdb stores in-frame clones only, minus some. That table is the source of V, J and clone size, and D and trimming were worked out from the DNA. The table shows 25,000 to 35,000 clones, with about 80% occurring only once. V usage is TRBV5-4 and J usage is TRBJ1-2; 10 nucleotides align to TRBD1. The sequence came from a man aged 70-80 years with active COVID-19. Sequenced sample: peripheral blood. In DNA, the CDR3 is TGTGCCAGCAGCTCACCGGGACAGGGGTACTATGGCTACACCTTC. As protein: CASSSPGQGYYGYTF.